Below are 3 T cell receptor beta chains sequenced from a single sample in a study of control samples from healthy donors and cancer patients. TCRdb's copy holds only in-frame clones and misses some; the assay was immunoSEQ multiplex PCR. This sample has approximately 170,000 clones, with roughly 91% found just once. The sample was blood. These receptor sequences come from a woman under 40 in good health.

This chain links TRBV28 with TRBJ1-1; maybe TRBD1 (6 bases). Trimming took off 6 bases at V and 0 bases at J, with 14 bases between the two ends. The CDR3 has 15 amino acids. CDR1 is MDHEN and CDR2 is SYDVKM in the germline V gene. CDR3 loop: CASSPATGVNTEAFF. The CDR3 nucleotides are TGTGCCAGCAGCCCCGCGACAGGAGTGAACACTGAAGCTTTCTTT.

The CDR3 loop reads CASSAVPGSSYEQYF. The CDR3 DNA is TGTGCCAGCAGCGCTGTTCCGGGGAGCTCCTACGAGCAGTACTTC. The rearrangement joins TRBV7-6 to TRBJ2-7; TRBD2 might be the D (5 bases). Germline V gene sequence: CDR1 SGHVS, CDR2 FNYEAQ. Trimming shortened V by 5 bases and J by 0 bases, and 14 bases separated the two germline ends. The CDR3 is 15 amino acids.

V is TRBV5-1 and J is TRBJ1-4, with a weak D call TRBD1 (6 bases). CDR3 length: 16 residues. The germline V gene has CDR1 SGHRS and CDR2 YFSETQ. Trimming pared 4 bases from V and 0 bases from J, leaving 13 bases between. In DNA form, the CDR3 reads TGCGCCAGCAGCGCCCAGCCAGGGGCAACTAATGAAAAACTGTTTTTT. This encodes CASSAQPGATNEKLFF.